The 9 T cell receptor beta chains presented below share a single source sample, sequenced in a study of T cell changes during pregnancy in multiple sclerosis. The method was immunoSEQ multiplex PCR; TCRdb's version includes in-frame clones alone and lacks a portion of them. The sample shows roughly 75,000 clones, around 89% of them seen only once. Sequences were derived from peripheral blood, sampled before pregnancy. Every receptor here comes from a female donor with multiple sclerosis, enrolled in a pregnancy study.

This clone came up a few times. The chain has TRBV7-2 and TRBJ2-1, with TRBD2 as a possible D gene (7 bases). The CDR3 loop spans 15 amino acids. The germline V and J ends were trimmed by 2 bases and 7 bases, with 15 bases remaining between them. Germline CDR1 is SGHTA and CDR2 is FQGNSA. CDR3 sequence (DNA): TGTGCCAGCAGCTTATTCCCCCGGGGGGCGAATGAGCAGTTCTTC. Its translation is CASSLFPRGANEQFF.

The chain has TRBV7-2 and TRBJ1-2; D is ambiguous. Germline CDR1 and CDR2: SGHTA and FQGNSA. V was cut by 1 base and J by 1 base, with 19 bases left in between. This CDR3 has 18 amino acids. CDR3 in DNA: TGTGCCAGCAGCTTAGGAGGAACGCCCTACGGGAGTAACTATGGCTACACCTTC. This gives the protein CASSLGGTPYGSNYGYTF.

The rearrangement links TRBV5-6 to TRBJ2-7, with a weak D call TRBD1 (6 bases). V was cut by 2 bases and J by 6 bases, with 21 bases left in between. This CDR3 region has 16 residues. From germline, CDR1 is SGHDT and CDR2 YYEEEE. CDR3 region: CASSFQSQGRVAEQYF. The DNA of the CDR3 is TGTGCCAGCAGCTTTCAGTCGCAGGGGCGGGTGGCCGAGCAGTACTTC.

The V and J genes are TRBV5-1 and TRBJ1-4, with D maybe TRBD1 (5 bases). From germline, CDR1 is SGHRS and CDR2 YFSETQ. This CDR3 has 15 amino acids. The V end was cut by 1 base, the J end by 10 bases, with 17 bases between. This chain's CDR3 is CASSLRSDSGGKLFF. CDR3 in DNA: TGCGCCAGCAGCTTGCGTTCGGATTCGGGGGGAAAACTGTTTTTT.

CDR3 amino acids: CASSQGLVLSVTQYF. The CDR3 bases are TGCGCCAGCAGCCAAGGACTAGTTCTGTCTGTTACGCAGTATTTT. The V gene is TRBV4-1, the J gene TRBJ2-3; possibly TRBD2 for D (6 bases). Germline values: CDR1 MGHRA, CDR2 YSYEKL. The V end was cut by 1 base, the J end by 8 bases, with 16 bases between. This CDR3 region has 15 residues.

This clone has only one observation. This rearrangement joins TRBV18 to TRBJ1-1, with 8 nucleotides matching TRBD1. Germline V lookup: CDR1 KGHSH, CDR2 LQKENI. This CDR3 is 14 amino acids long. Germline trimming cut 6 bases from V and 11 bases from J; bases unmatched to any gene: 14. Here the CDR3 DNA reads TGTGCCAGCTCTCTGCAACTACAGGGGGATGGTGCTTTCTTT. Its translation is CASSLQLQGDGAFF.

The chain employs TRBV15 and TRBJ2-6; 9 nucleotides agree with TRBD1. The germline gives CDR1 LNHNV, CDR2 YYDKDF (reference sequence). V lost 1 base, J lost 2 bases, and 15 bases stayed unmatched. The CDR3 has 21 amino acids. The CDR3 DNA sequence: TGTGCCACCAGCAGAGGCCCCCGGACAGGGGTTTTCTCGGCTGGGGCCAACGTCCTGACTTTC. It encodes CATSRGPRTGVFSAGANVLTF.

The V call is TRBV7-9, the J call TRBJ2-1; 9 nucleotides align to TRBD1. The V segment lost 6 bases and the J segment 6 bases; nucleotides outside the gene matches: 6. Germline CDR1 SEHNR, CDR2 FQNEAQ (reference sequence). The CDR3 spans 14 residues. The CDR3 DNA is TGTGCCAGCAGTGAACAGGGGGCCGTCAATGAGCAGTTCTTC. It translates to CASSEQGAVNEQFF.

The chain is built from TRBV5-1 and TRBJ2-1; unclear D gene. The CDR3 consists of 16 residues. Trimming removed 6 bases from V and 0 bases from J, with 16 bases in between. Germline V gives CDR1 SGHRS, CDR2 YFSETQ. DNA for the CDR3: TGCGCCAGCACCCGGCAGGCCGCCGGCTCCTACAATGAGCAGTTCTTC. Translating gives CASTRQAAGSYNEQFF.